This T cell receptor beta chain came from a study of T cells after posttransplantation cyclophosphamide. Trimming removed 0 bases from V and 8 bases from J, with 10 bases in between. This CDR3 spans 13 amino acids. Germline values: CDR1 SGHAT, CDR2 FQNNGV. The naive gate required viable CD3+CD4+ or CD3+CD8+ cells with CCR7+CD45RA+CD45RO-CD95-CD27+CD28+ phenotype. Sequenced by immunoSEQ multiplex PCR; TCRdb stores in-frame clones only, minus some. The sample yields more than 30,000 clones, 85% to 95% seen once. The TCR comes from a woman aged 55-69 years in good health, CMV-negative, and a related stem cell transplant donor. The chain carries TRBV11-2 and TRBJ1-1, with D hard to call. Sequenced sample: naive CD4+ T cells sorted from PBMCs. Here the CDR3 reads CASSLERQYEAFF. The DNA for the CDR3 is TGTGCCAGCAGCTTAGAGCGGCAATACGAAGCTTTCTTT.